This record covers a single T cell receptor beta chain. Its antigen is unknown. No much larger clonotype is one base removed from it; base qualities were not supplied. Library prep was done by 5' RACE. Sequencing used an Illumina HiSeq 2000. A universal primer binding site was introduced by template switching, and a unique molecular identifier was present in the final cDNA, enabling accurate counting of TCR cDNA molecules. Specific primers in the conserved constant-segment region were used to synthesize first-strand cDNA for TCR alpha and beta chains. Each cDNA library was double barcoded, with a SMART-Mk sample barcode plus Illumina barcodes, to control for contamination. Two successive PCR steps introduced TruSeq adapter sequences along with Illumina sample barcodes. TCR alpha and beta cDNA libraries were sequenced on the Illumina HiSeq platform with custom primers. The paper's data handling went like this. MiGEC processed the raw reads to extract unique molecular identifiers, while MiXCR was used to determine the CDR3 positions. Recombination models were inferred per individual with the repgenHMM and IGoR tools using an EM algorithm. The tcR package in R was used for shared clonotype analysis, with sharing normalized by the product of cloneset sizes. Out-of-frame nonproductive sequences were analyzed to study raw recombination free of thymic and clonal selection effects. TCRdb ran its own pipeline on the public reads, namely fastp trimming at Q25 and MiXCR clone calling, and kept in-frame beta chains. Every entry covers one CDR3 protein and lists the most common genes and DNA from its rows. For this entry, the V and J calls and clone size follow TCRdb and not the study's own pipeline. Here the sample has nearly 900,000 distinct CDR3 sequences; 9% to 15% occur a single time. About 1.6% of the sample is in the top ten clones.

V is cut by 0 bases and J by 0 bases, and the space between the germline ends is 14 bases. From the cysteine through the phenylalanine, the CDR3 covers 17 amino acids. Only the CDR3 DNA is retained, 51 bases long and in frame from the first base. Reading the germline V gene (reference sequence) gives CDR1 LGHDT and CDR2 YNNKEL. The data were taken from a study of identical twins listed by TCRdb under 2016. About the investigation overall: To test whether fetal clonotypes persist, the study used deep sequencing on TCR alpha and beta repertoires from monozygotic twins, unrelated adults of various ages, and cord blood. To rule out contamination, replicate twin experiments were performed at different times with different library preparation protocols.

Results the study describes overall, beyond this receptor: Compared with coincidental sharing between unrelated individuals, out-of-frame TCR alpha sequences shared between twins showed an excess of sequences with low generation probability. In beta out-of-frame sequences, excess twin sharing was weaker, because having fewer shared sequences lowered the signal-to-noise ratio. Abundant cord blood beta clonotypes carried fewer insertions; young adult naive repertoires showed a weaker similar trend, while memory repertoires showed none. In monozygotic twins, out-of-frame TCR alpha sharing was systematically underestimated by recombination models, although the models agreed with sharing between unrelated individuals. Because the same donors could not be followed over many years, conclusions were based on cross-sectional statistical analysis. Invariant T cells such as MAIT and iNKT could partly confound zero-insertion analyses, although diverse VJ usage argued against such confounding for most clonotypes.

Only healthy Caucasian donors were included. Three pairs of female monozygotic twins, all aged roughly 18 to 30 years, made up the twin cohort. The RNA used for TCR libraries was isolated from peripheral blood mononuclear cells. This same sample was also part of a study on yellow fever vaccine responses in identical twins. The second study, in turn, reports: According to the authors, the vaccine-induced T cell response in identical twins seemed to be partly convergent and partly specific to each individual. The study precisely tracked vaccine-responding T cell clones in identical twins.

The rearranged chain carries TRBV3-1 and TRBJ2-5; the D gene identity is not certain. The sequenced sample was PBMCs. The receptor was isolated from a young woman in good health. The CDR3 has the sequence CASSQDEPSSYQETQYF. The DNA sequence is given as TGTGCCAGCAGCCAAGATGAGCCTAGTTCGTACCAAGAGACCCAGTACTTC.